This is a list of T cell receptor beta chains from one sample in a study of CD8 T cells in Susac syndrome. Using its own MiXCR run on the immunoSEQ multiplex PCR reads, TCRdb lists one record per CDR3 protein. Of 100,000 to 150,000 distinct CDR3 sequences listed, over 85% are singletons. Material: CD8+ T cells from PBMCs. The origin of the receptors is a human donor with multiple sclerosis. The CDR3 runs from the conserved cysteine through the conserved F or W. The order of the fields is V gene, CDR3 length, J gene, clone size, D gene, CDR3 protein. A D gene is named only where the DNA matches it firmly. Not all rows give a size; the values are once, few, many and, for expanded clones, a class.

v_gene: TRBV20-1; len: 17; j_gene: TRBJ1-6; abundance: .; d_gene: .; CDR3aa: CSARDQSGEGRNSPLHF
v_gene: TRBV28; len: 15; j_gene: TRBJ1-5; abundance: once; d_gene: TRBD1; CDR3aa: CASSPRTGPNQPQHF
v_gene: TRBV2; len: 14; j_gene: TRBJ2-5; abundance: .; d_gene: .; CDR3aa: CASSESSAKETQYF
v_gene: TRBV27; len: 14; j_gene: TRBJ2-7; abundance: .; d_gene: .; CDR3aa: CASSFARRGYEQYF
v_gene: TRBV7-3; len: 14; j_gene: TRBJ2-3; abundance: few; d_gene: .; CDR3aa: CASSPPGAPDTQYF
v_gene: TRBV29-1; len: 12; j_gene: TRBJ1-5; abundance: .; d_gene: .; CDR3aa: CSVLTSNQPQHF
v_gene: TRBV11-2; len: 15; j_gene: TRBJ1-1; abundance: .; d_gene: .; CDR3aa: CASSPPGTWNTEAFF
v_gene: TRBV6-2/TRBV6-3; len: 14; j_gene: TRBJ1-6; abundance: .; d_gene: .; CDR3aa: CASSPSDRNSPLHF
v_gene: TRBV27; len: 14; j_gene: TRBJ2-2; abundance: .; d_gene: TRBD1; CDR3aa: CASGDRANTGELFF
v_gene: TRBV6-2/TRBV6-3; len: 14; j_gene: TRBJ2-7; abundance: once; d_gene: .; CDR3aa: CASSYSLHGGLEYF
v_gene: TRBV13; len: 17; j_gene: TRBJ1-1; abundance: .; d_gene: .; CDR3aa: CASSPSGRVGRVTEAFF
v_gene: TRBV20-1; len: 15; j_gene: TRBJ2-7; abundance: .; d_gene: TRBD2; CDR3aa: CSARDRGLGLPIQYF
v_gene: TRBV5-6; len: 16; j_gene: TRBJ2-1; abundance: .; d_gene: TRBD1; CDR3aa: CASSLVPGQGAGEQFF
v_gene: TRBV7-2; len: 16; j_gene: TRBJ1-5; abundance: .; d_gene: .; CDR3aa: CASSLFSRDANQPQHF
v_gene: TRBV5-1; len: 11; j_gene: TRBJ1-1; abundance: few; d_gene: .; CDR3aa: CASSLNGEAFF
v_gene: TRBV27; len: 14; j_gene: TRBJ1-4; abundance: .; d_gene: .; CDR3aa: CASSTGSANEKLFF
v_gene: TRBV27; len: 17; j_gene: TRBJ2-6; abundance: .; d_gene: TRBD1; CDR3aa: CASTRDRPYSGANVLTF
v_gene: TRBV12-5; len: 16; j_gene: TRBJ1-2; abundance: .; d_gene: TRBD1; CDR3aa: CASGLADRGLNYGYTF
v_gene: TRBV9; len: 15; j_gene: TRBJ2-7; abundance: once; d_gene: .; CDR3aa: CASSVGGAERYEQYF
v_gene: TRBV2; len: 15; j_gene: TRBJ2-5; abundance: .; d_gene: TRBD1; CDR3aa: CASRSGTDSLGTQYF
v_gene: TRBV20-1; len: 15; j_gene: TRBJ2-2; abundance: once; d_gene: TRBD1; CDR3aa: CSAREDRGQIGELFF
v_gene: TRBV7-2; len: 17; j_gene: TRBJ1-5; abundance: once; d_gene: TRBD1; CDR3aa: CASSLGTGLYSNQPQHF
v_gene: TRBV7-9; len: 16; j_gene: TRBJ1-1; abundance: .; d_gene: .; CDR3aa: CASSYPVDKGNTEAFF
v_gene: TRBV30; len: 15; j_gene: TRBJ1-5; abundance: .; d_gene: .; CDR3aa: CAWSETGTGNQPQHF
v_gene: TRBV28; len: 15; j_gene: TRBJ2-7; abundance: once; d_gene: TRBD1; CDR3aa: CASSSGPGQSYEQYF
v_gene: TRBV29-1; len: 20; j_gene: TRBJ2-3; abundance: .; d_gene: TRBD2; CDR3aa: CSVEDRYRGTSMKGTDTQYF
v_gene: TRBV5-4; len: 15; j_gene: TRBJ2-1; abundance: .; d_gene: TRBD2; CDR3aa: CASSLEATSGSEQFF
v_gene: TRBV3-1; len: 15; j_gene: TRBJ2-3; abundance: .; d_gene: .; CDR3aa: CASSQDTLTTDTQYF
v_gene: TRBV2; len: 13; j_gene: TRBJ2-1; abundance: once; d_gene: TRBD1; CDR3aa: CASGGQYYNEQFF
v_gene: TRBV4-1; len: 15; j_gene: TRBJ2-5; abundance: .; d_gene: TRBD2; CDR3aa: CASSQGAGKQETQYF